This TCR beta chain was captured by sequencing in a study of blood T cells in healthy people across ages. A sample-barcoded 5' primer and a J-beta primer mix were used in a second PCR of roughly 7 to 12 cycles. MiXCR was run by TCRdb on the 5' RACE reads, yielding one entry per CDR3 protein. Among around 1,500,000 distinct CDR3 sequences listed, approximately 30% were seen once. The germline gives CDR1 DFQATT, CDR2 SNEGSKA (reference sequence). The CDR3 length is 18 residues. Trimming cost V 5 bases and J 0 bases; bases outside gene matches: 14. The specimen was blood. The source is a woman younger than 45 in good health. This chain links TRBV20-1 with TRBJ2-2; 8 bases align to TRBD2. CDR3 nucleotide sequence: TGCAGTGCTCTGGTGGCGGGAGGTCTCTCCGCGAACACCGGGGAGCTGTTTTTT. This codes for CSALVAGGLSANTGELFF.